This T cell receptor beta chain comes out of a study of blood T cells in healthy people across ages. PCR was performed a second time for about 7 to 12 cycles using a sample-barcoded 5' primer and a J-beta primer mix. Each CDR3 protein gets one entry after TCRdb re-called the 5' RACE reads with MiXCR. The table records around 1,800,000 distinct CDR3 sequences, roughly two fifths of them present only once. This clonotype was observed at least ten times. Its target is not known. Study-level results: The percentage of naive T cells correlated strongly with TCR beta diversity.

Germline-derived CDR1 and CDR2 are DFQATT and SNEGSKA (reference sequence). J gave up 3 bases and V 0 bases, and 5 bases lay outside the gene matches. The CDR3 is 16 amino acids. Sequences were obtained from blood. The V and J genes are TRBV20-1 and TRBJ2-1, with 10 nucleotides matching TRBD2. The origin of this receptor is a human donor in good health. The CDR3 spells CSARDSTSGDYNEQFF. CDR3 coding DNA: TGCAGTGCTAGAGATTCAACTAGCGGGGACTACAATGAGCAGTTCTTC.